This TCR beta chain was sequenced for a study of shared clonotypes between healthy human individuals. This CDR3 contains 14 residues. The V gene's germline CDR1 is KGHSH and CDR2 LQKENI. The V gene lost 3 bases and the J gene lost 8 bases, with 17 bases spanning the gap. This clone appeared once. The healthy adult donors were HIV-negative and reported no recent acute infections or vaccinations. The protocol was immunoSEQ multiplex PCR, while the TCRdb copy is restricted to in-frame clones and leaves out a portion. The sample lists roughly 1,100,000 clones; about 75% were seen once. The clonotype originates from a man between 18 and 35 years old in good health. The chain couples TRBV18 to TRBJ2-7, with unresolved D. Source material: memory CD4+ T cells sorted from blood. Subset: CD45RA-negative fraction. Here the CDR3 reads CASSPPGSRAQQYF. The CDR3 bases are TGTGCCAGCTCACCCCCTGGTAGTAGGGCCCAGCAGTACTTC.